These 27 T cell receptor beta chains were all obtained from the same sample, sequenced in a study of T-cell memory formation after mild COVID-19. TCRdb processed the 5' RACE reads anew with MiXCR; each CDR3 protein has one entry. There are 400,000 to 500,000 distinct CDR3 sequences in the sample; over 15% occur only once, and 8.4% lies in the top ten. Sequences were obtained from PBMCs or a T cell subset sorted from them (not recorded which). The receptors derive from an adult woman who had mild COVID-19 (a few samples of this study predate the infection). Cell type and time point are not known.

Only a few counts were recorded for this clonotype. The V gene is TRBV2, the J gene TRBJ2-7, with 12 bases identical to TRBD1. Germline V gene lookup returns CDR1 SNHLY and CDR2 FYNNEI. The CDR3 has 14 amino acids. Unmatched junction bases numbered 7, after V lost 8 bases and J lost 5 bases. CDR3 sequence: CASLRDRGPNEQYF. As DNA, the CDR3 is TGTGCCAGCCTCCGGGACAGGGGGCCGAACGAGCAGTACTTC.

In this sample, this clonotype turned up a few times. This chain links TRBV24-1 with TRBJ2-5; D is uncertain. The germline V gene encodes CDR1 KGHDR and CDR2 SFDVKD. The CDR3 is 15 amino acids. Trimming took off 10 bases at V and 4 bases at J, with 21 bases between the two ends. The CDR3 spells CATAEGSSARETQYF. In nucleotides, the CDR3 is TGTGCCACGGCCGAAGGATCATCCGCAAGAGAGACCCAGTACTTC.

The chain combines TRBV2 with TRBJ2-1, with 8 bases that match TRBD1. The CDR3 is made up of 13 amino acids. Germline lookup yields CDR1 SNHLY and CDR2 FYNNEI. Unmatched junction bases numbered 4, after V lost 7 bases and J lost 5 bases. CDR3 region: CASTGQGNNEQFF. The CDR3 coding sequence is TGTGCCAGCACTGGACAGGGTAACAATGAGCAGTTCTTC.

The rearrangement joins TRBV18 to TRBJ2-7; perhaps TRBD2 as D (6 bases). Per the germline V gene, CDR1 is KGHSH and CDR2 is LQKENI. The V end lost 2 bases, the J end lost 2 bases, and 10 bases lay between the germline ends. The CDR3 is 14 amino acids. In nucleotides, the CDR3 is TGTGCCAGCTCACCAATCAGCGGGCCCTACGAGCAGTACTTC. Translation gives CASSPISGPYEQYF. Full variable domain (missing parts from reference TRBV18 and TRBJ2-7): NAGVMQNPRHLVRRRGQEARLRCSPMKGHSHVYWYRQLPEEGLKFMVYLQKENIIDESGMPKERFSAEFPKEGPSILRIQQVVRGDSAAYFCASSPISGPYEQYFGPGTRLTVT.

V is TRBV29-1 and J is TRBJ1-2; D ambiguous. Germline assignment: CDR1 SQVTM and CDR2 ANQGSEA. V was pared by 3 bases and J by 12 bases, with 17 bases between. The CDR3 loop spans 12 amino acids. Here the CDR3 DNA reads TGCAGCGTTGATCACGGAAGAGGGAGTCACACCTTC. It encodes CSVDHGRGSHTF.

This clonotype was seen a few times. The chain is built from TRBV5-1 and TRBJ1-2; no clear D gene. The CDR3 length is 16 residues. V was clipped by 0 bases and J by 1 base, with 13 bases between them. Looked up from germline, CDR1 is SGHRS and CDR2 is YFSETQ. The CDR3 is CASSLDIGRVNYGYTF. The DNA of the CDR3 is TGCGCCAGCAGCTTGGATATCGGCAGAGTTAACTATGGCTACACCTTC.

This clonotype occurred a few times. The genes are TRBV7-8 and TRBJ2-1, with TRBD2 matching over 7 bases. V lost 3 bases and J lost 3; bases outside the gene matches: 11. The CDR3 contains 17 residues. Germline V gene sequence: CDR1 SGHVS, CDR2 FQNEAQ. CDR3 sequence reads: CASSFRRPSGVYNEQFF. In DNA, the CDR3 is TGTGCCAGCAGCTTCCGGCGGCCCAGCGGGGTCTACAATGAGCAGTTCTTC.

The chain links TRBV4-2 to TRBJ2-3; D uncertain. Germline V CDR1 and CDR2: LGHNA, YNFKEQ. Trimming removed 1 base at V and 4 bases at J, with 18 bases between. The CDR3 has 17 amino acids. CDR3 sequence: CASSQAPVTSEADTQYF. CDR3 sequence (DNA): TGTGCCAGCAGCCAAGCCCCCGTGACCTCCGAGGCAGATACGCAGTATTTT.

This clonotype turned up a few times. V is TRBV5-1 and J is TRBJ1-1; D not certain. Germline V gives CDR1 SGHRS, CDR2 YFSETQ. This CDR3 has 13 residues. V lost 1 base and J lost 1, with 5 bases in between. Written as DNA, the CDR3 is TGCGCCAGCAGCTTGATGTCGAACACTGAAGCTTTCTTT. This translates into CASSLMSNTEAFF.

The CDR3 DNA is TGTGCCAGCTCCCAGAACGAAGCTAACTATGGCTACACCTTC. Residues: CASSQNEANYGYTF. The chain joins TRBV18 to TRBJ1-2; D not certain. The germline V gene encodes CDR1 KGHSH and CDR2 LQKENI. This CDR3 is 14 amino acids long. V lost 6 bases, J lost 0 bases, and 11 bases lay in between. The whole variable domain, filled in from reference TRBV18 and TRBJ1-2, reads NAGVMQNPRHLVRRRGQEARLRCSPMKGHSHVYWYRQLPEEGLKFMVYLQKENIIDESGMPKERFSAEFPKEGPSILRIQQVVRGDSAAYFCASSQNEANYGYTFGSGTRLTVV.

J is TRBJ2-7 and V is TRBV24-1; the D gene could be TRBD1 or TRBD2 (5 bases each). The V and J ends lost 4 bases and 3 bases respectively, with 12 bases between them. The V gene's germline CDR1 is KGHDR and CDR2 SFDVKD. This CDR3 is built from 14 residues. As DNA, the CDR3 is TGTGCCACCAGTGAAGATGCAGGGAGCTACGAGCAGTACTTC. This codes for CATSEDAGSYEQYF.

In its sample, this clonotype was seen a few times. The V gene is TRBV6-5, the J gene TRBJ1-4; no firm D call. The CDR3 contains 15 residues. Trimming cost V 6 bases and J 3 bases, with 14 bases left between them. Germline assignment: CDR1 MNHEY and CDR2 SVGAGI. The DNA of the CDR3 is TGTGCCAGCAGGACCCGGGTCGGGGCTAATGAAAAACTGTTTTTT. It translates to CASRTRVGANEKLFF.

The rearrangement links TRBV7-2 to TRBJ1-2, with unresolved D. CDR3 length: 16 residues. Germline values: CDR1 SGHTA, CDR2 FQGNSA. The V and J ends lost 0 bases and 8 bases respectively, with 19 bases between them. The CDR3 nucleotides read TGTGCCAGCAGCTTAGCTACGGCAGGTGGGCGGAGAGGCTACACCTTC. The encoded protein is CASSLATAGGRRGYTF.

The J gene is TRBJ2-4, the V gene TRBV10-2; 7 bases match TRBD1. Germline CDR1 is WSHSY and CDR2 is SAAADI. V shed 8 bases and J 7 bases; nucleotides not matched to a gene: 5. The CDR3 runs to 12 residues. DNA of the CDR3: TGCGCCAGCGGGGACAGCCCCAACATTCAGTACTTC. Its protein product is CASGDSPNIQYF.

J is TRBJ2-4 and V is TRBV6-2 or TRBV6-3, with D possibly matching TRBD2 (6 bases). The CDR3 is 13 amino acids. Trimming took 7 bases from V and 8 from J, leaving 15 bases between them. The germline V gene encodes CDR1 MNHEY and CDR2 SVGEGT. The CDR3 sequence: CASTEGPGDIQYF. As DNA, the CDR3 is TGTGCCAGCACCGAGGGACCGGGGGACATTCAGTACTTC.

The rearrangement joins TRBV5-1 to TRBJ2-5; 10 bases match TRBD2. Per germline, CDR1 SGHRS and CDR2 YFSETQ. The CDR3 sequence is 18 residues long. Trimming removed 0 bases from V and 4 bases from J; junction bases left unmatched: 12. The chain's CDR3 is CASSLELGRLAGRETQYF. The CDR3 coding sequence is TGCGCCAGCAGCTTGGAGTTGGGCCGACTAGCGGGTAGAGAGACCCAGTACTTC.

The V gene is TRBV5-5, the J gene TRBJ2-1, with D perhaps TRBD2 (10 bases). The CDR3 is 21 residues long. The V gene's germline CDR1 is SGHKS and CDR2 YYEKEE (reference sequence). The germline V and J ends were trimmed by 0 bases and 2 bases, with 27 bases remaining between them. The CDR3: CASSLEGDRVLAGPTYNEQFF. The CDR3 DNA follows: TGTGCCAGCAGCTTGGAAGGGGACAGGGTACTAGCGGGACCCACCTACAATGAGCAGTTCTTC.

The CDR3 region has the DNA TGTGCCAGCAGTGAAGATAGGAGGGGGCCCAATCAGCCCCAGCATTTT. It codes for CASSEDRRGPNQPQHF. The chain couples TRBV6-1 to TRBJ1-5; 7 bases fit TRBD1. The V segment lost 1 base and the J segment 3 bases; nucleotides outside the gene matches: 6. This CDR3 spans 16 amino acids. The germline V gene encodes CDR1 MNHNS and CDR2 SASEGT.

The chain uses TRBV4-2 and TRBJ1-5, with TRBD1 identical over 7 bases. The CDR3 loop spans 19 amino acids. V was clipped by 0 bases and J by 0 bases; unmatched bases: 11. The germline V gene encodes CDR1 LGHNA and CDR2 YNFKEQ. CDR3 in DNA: TGTGCCAGCAGCCAAGATGTCCCCGGACAGGTCCTTAGCAATCAGCCCCAGCATTTT. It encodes CASSQDVPGQVLSNQPQHF.

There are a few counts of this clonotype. The chain's CDR3 is CASSSANQPQHF. CDR3 DNA: TGTGCCAGCTCATCCGCTAATCAGCCCCAGCATTTT. The rearrangement uses TRBV18 and TRBJ1-5; D call uncertain. The germline gives CDR1 KGHSH, CDR2 LQKENI. The V gene lost 5 bases and the J gene lost 4 bases, with 6 bases spanning the gap. This CDR3 has 12 residues.

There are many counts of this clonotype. The CDR3 here is CASSPLGLAGDGQFF. CDR3 sequence (DNA): TGTGCCAGCAGTCCCTTGGGACTAGCGGGGGACGGGCAGTTCTTC. The chain couples TRBV12-3 or TRBV12-4 to TRBJ2-1, with 14 nucleotides matching TRBD2. CDR3 length equals 15 residues. Trimming cost V 5 bases and J 12 bases; bases outside gene matches: 9.

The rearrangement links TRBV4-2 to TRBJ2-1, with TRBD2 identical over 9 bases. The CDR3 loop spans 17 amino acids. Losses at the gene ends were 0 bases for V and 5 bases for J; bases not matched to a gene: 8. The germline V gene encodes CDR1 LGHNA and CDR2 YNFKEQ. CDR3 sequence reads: CASSQDKGLAGHNEQFF. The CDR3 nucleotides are TGTGCCAGCAGCCAAGATAAGGGGCTAGCGGGACACAATGAGCAGTTCTTC.

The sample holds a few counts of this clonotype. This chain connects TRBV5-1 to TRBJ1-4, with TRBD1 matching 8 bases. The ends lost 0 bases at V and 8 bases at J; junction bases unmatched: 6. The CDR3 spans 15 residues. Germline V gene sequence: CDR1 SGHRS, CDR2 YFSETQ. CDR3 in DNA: TGCGCCAGCAGCTTGGTCGGGACAGGCGGGGAAAAACTGTTTTTT. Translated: CASSLVGTGGEKLFF.

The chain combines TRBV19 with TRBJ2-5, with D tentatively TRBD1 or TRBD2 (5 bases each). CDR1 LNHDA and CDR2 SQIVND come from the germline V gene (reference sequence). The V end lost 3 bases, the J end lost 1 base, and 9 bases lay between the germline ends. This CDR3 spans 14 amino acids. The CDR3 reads CASSIMRGQETQYF. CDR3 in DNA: TGTGCCAGTAGTATCATGAGGGGCCAAGAGACCCAGTACTTC.

CDR3 bases: TGTGCCAGCAGCCTCGACAGGGCGACCCAAGAGACCCAGTACTTC. Protein sequence: CASSLDRATQETQYF. The V gene is TRBV5-4, the J gene TRBJ2-5; 7 nucleotides match TRBD1. The CDR3 is made up of 15 amino acids. CDR1 SGHNT and CDR2 YYREEE come from the germline V gene (reference sequence). J was trimmed by 1 base and V by 4 bases; bases with no gene match: 7.

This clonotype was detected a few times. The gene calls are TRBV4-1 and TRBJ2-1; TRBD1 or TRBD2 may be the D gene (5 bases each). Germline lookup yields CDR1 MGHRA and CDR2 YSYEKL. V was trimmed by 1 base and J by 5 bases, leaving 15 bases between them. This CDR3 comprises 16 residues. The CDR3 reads CASSQAQALGDNEQFF. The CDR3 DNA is TGCGCCAGCAGCCAAGCACAGGCACTGGGGGACAATGAGCAGTTCTTC.

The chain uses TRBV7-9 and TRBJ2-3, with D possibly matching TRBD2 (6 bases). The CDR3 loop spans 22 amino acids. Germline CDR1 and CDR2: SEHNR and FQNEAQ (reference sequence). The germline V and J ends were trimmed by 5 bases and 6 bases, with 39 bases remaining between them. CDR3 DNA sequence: TGTGCCAGCAGCCGATGGAGCAATAGCGGAGCGAGCCAGAAGACTGCGACGGATACGCAGTATTTT. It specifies CASSRWSNSGASQKTATDTQYF.